A selection of T cell receptor beta chains follows, all from one sample in a study of blood T cell repertoires in COVID-19. The repertoire was sequenced with immunoSEQ multiplex PCR; TCRdb's copy has only in-frame clones and lacks some. The sample holds 9,500 to 13,000 clones; 88% are singletons and the top ten take approximately 9.9%. Specimen: peripheral blood. The receptors stem from a human donor in a cohort sampled during active COVID-19. Both conserved end residues are part of each CDR3. The D gene is left open where the match is weak. A clone size is listed for some rows: how often the clone was seen (once, few, many), or a class if it is expanded.

d_call j_call v_call clone_size cdr3_nt cdr3_aa
- TRBJ2-5 TRBV7-2 once TGTGCCAGCAGCCCAACAGGGTTGGAGACCCAGTACTTC CASSPTGLETQYF
TRBD1 TRBJ1-3 TRBV5-4 - TGTGCCAGCAGCATCGGACAGGGCTCTCGATCCGGAAACACCATATATTTT CASSIGQGSRSGNTIYF
TRBD1 TRBJ1-2 TRBV5-8 - TGTGCCAGCAGCTTGGCTTTGGGTCTGACAGGGGAAAACTATGGCTACACCTTC CASSLALGLTGENYGYTF
- TRBJ1-2 TRBV6-2/TRBV6-3 - TGTGCCAGCAGTTACGGCTCAGGGAATGGCTACACCTTC CASSYGSGNGYTF
TRBD1 TRBJ1-6 TRBV9 - TGTGCCAGCAGCCAGACAGGGAGGATGAGTAATTCACCCCTCCACTTT CASSQTGRMSNSPLHF
- TRBJ1-2 TRBV6-5 - TGTGCCAGCAGTTACTCGGGGGAGGGGGGCTACACCTTC CASSYSGEGGYTF
TRBD2 TRBJ2-3 TRBV29-1 - TGCAGCGCCTCGCGATTAAGAAGCGGGGGGGCTGTAGATACGCAGTATTTT CSASRLRSGGAVDTQYF
TRBD1 TRBJ1-6 TRBV18 - TGTGCCAGCTCACCCACAGGGGGTCGAGATTCACCCCTCCACTTT CASSPTGGRDSPLHF
- TRBJ1-1 TRBV12-3/TRBV12-4 - TGTGCCAGCACGGGAGGTCATGAGCGTGAAGCTTTCTTT CASTGGHEREAFF
- TRBJ1-2 TRBV14 - TGTGCCAGCAGCCAGAGGGGAGGGAGACATTACTATGGCTACACCTTC CASSQRGGRHYYGYTF
- TRBJ1-2 TRBV4-1 - TGCGCCAGCAGCCATCCTTCAGGGGCCCCTGGCTATGGCTACACCTTC CASSHPSGAPGYGYTF
- TRBJ2-7 TRBV9 - TGTGCCAGCAGCCCGTGGGCAGGCACCTACGAGCAGTACTTC CASSPWAGTYEQYF
- TRBJ2-7 TRBV2 - TGTGCCAGCAGCAGGATAGTCGAGCAGTACTTC CASSRIVEQYF
- TRBJ2-5 TRBV4-3 - TGCGCCAGCAGCCAAGACGGTGCTTCCTCGGGGGAAGAGGCCCAGTACTTC CASSQDGASSGEEAQYF
TRBD1 TRBJ1-1 TRBV7-2 - TGTGCCAGCAGCTTAGGGGACAGGGATTTCCTGAACACTGAAGCTTTCTTT CASSLGDRDFLNTEAFF
- TRBJ2-1 TRBV6-6 few TGTGCCAGCAGACTAGGGAACGGTGAGCAGTTCTTC CASRLGNGEQFF
- TRBJ1-4 TRBV6-1 - TGTGCCAGCAGTGAACAGGGCCTGAATGAAAAACTGTTTTTT CASSEQGLNEKLFF
TRBD1 TRBJ1-3 TRBV7-2 - TGTGCCAGCAGCTTCGGCCCAGGGGGGAGCTCTGGAAACACCATATATTTT CASSFGPGGSSGNTIYF
TRBD2 TRBJ2-3 TRBV6-5 once TGTGCCAGCAATATGGGGCGGGGGGGCACAGATACGCAGTATTTT CASNMGRGGTDTQYF
- TRBJ2-7 TRBV6-5 - TGTGCCAGCAACCGACTTCTCACAGGCCTCTACGAGCAGTACTTC CASNRLLTGLYEQYF
- TRBJ2-1 TRBV5-4 - TGTGCCAGCAGCCAGGATTTAGGAGGGTCCTCCTACAATGAGCAGTTCTTC CASSQDLGGSSYNEQFF
TRBD2 TRBJ2-2 TRBV6-2/TRBV6-3 - TGTGCCAGCAGTTACCTTCGACTAGCGGGGGGCCCACGCCGGCCCACCGGGGAGCTGTTTTTT CASSYLRLAGGPRRPTGELFF
- TRBJ2-7 TRBV15 once TGTGCCACCAGCGACACCTACGAGCAGTACTTC CATSDTYEQYF
- TRBJ2-7 TRBV16 - TGTGCCAGCAGCCTTAGAGCAGCGAGCTCCTACGAGCAGTACTTC CASSLRAASSYEQYF
- TRBJ1-4 TRBV28 - TGTGCCAGCAGCTACTTCCGGGGGGCTAATGAAAAACTGTTTTTT CASSYFRGANEKLFF
- TRBJ1-2 TRBV30 - TGTGCCTCCAACGGGGGGTACGGCTACACCTTC CASNGGYGYTF
TRBD2 TRBJ2-3 TRBV11-2 - TGTGCCAGCAGCTGGACTAGCAGAGATACGCAGTATTTT CASSWTSRDTQYF
TRBD1 TRBJ1-5 TRBV18 - TGTGCCAGCTCACGGACAGGGTTTTATGAGCCCCAGCATTTT CASSRTGFYEPQHF
- TRBJ1-4 TRBV7-8 once TGTGCCAGCAGCTGGAGTTCTCTTGAAAAACTGTTTTTT CASSWSSLEKLFF
TRBD2 TRBJ2-1 TRBV3-1/TRBV3-2 - TGTGCCAGCAGCCTACGGGGGGGGTACAATGAGCAGTTCTTC CASSLRGGYNEQFF
TRBD1 TRBJ1-2 TRBV19 few TGTGCCAGTAGTATTCGGGACAGGGGCCTACTTGTGAGTGGCTACACCTTC CASSIRDRGLLVSGYTF
- TRBJ2-2 TRBV4-3 - TGCGCCAGCAGCCCCCTAAACATGGGGCCGGACACCGGGGAGCTGTTTTTT CASSPLNMGPDTGELFF
- TRBJ1-2 TRBV27 - TGTGCCAGCAAGAAGGGGGTAGGTGGGACTAACTATGGCTACACCTTC CASKKGVGGTNYGYTF